Shown below are 32 T cell receptor beta chains from a single sample sequenced in a study of OX40 agonist ivuxolimab in advanced cancers. Using immunoSEQ multiplex PCR, the repertoire was profiled, and TCRdb retains in-frame clones only, with some absent. Of 35,000 to 50,000 clones in the sample, about 88% were seen once. Here the sequenced sample was CD4+ or CD8+ T cells sorted from blood, taken in a trial of the OX40 agonist ivuxolimab. These receptors originate from an adult with an advanced solid tumor such as melanoma, head and neck, liver or kidney cancer.

This clone was detected only once. The CDR3 DNA reads as TGTGGTTCCGCGTCAAGCAATGAGCAGTTCTTC. It is translated as CGSASSNEQFF. The V call is TRBV10-3, the J call TRBJ2-1; D remains ambiguous. The CDR3 loop spans 11 amino acids. CDR1 and CDR2 (germline): ENHRY, SYGVKD.

This clone was observed once. The chain employs TRBV5-1 and TRBJ2-7, with D perhaps matching TRBD1 or TRBD2 (5 bases each). Trimming removed 4 bases at V and 5 bases at J, with 19 bases between. Germline-derived CDR1 and CDR2 are SGHRS and YFSETQ. The CDR3 is 15 residues long. The CDR3 is CASSARDLITHEQYF. The CDR3 bases are TGCGCCAGCAGCGCCCGGGACCTCATAACCCACGAGCAGTACTTC.

The CDR3 DNA reads TGTGCCAGCAGTTATGATGACGGGTCCTACGAGCAGTACTTC. It is translated as CASSYDDGSYEQYF. The J gene is TRBJ2-7, the V gene TRBV6-5; D uncertain. Germline V CDR1 and CDR2: MNHEY, SVGAGI. The CDR3 runs 14 residues. Trimming left V 3 bases short and J 1 base short, with 10 bases between.

The chain uses TRBV27 and TRBJ2-7; TRBD1 matches 7 bases. CDR1 is MNHEY and CDR2 is SMNVEV in the germline V gene (reference sequence). This CDR3 is 15 amino acids long. The trim removed 11 bases at V and 3 bases at J, leaving 16 bases unmatched. Written as DNA, the CDR3 is TGTGCCTCACAAGGGACCAGGACAGGTTACTACGAGCAGTACTTC. Translation: CASQGTRTGYYEQYF.

CDR3 sequence: CASSSPGQAEGTF. CDR3 sequence (DNA): TGTGCCAGCAGTTCCCCGGGACAGGCTGAAGGGACCTTC. The chain carries TRBV6-5 and TRBJ1-2, with 8 bases that match TRBD1. After removal of 4 bases from V and 14 bases from J, the junction contained 12 bases not matched to a gene. The CDR3 sequence is 13 residues long. CDR1 and CDR2 from the germline V gene are MNHEY and SVGAGI.

The chain is built from TRBV28 and TRBJ2-1, with D possibly being TRBD1 or TRBD2 (6 bases each). The V end was cut by 7 bases, the J end by 5 bases, with 18 bases between. The germline CDR1 and CDR2 sequences are MDHEN and SYDVKM. The CDR3 is 15 amino acids. CDR3 DNA: TGTGCCAGCACCCCGGGGGCACGGAAGGACAATGAGCAGTTCTTC. It is translated as CASTPGARKDNEQFF. Filled out from reference TRBV28 and TRBJ2-1, the complete variable domain reads DVKVTQSSRYLVKRTGEKVFLECVQDMDHENMFWYRQDPGLGLRLIYFSYDVKMKEKGDIPEGYSVSREKKERFSLILESASTNQTSMYLCASTPGARKDNEQFFGPGTRLTVL.

This clone has just a few counts. The CDR3 loop reads CASGGTGMSYEQYF. The CDR3 DNA reads TGCGCCAGCGGCGGGACAGGGATGTCCTACGAGCAGTACTTC. The chain employs TRBV5-1 and TRBJ2-7; 9 positions agree with TRBD1. V was clipped by 7 bases and J by 1 base; unmatched bases: 6. The CDR3 loop spans 14 amino acids. CDR1 SGHRS and CDR2 YFSETQ come from the germline V gene.

The rearrangement links TRBV7-6 to TRBJ2-1; tentatively, D is TRBD1 or TRBD2 (5 bases each). CDR3 length: 14 residues. Per germline, CDR1 SGHVS and CDR2 FNYEAQ. The V and J ends lost 1 base and 6 bases respectively, with 10 bases between them. The CDR3 sequence is CASSLGGIGNEQFF. The DNA of the CDR3 is TGTGCCAGCAGCTTAGGGGGGATCGGCAATGAGCAGTTCTTC.

V gene TRBV9 combines with J gene TRBJ2-5; 8 bases map to TRBD1. The better agreement between TRBJ2-7 and the DNA end casts doubt on the J call. The CDR3 has 12 residues. CDR1 is SGDLS and CDR2 is YYNGEE in the germline V gene. CDR3 sequence: CASSTGQDEQYF. DNA of the CDR3: TGTGCCAGCAGCACGGGACAGGACGAGCAGTACTTC.

The V gene is TRBV4-1, the J gene TRBJ1-1, with a weak D call TRBD1 (6 bases). The CDR3 totals 17 residues. In germline, CDR1 is MGHRA, CDR2 YSYEKL. Trimming shortened V by 0 bases and J by 2 bases, and 16 bases separated the two germline ends. The CDR3 coding sequence is TGCGCCAGCAGCCAAGAGTACCGGACAGATCTTAACACTGAAGCTTTCTTT. Translation: CASSQEYRTDLNTEAFF.

The chain has TRBV7-9 and TRBJ2-7; tentatively, D is TRBD1 (6 bases). The CDR3 loop spans 13 amino acids. The V end lost 3 bases, the J end lost 6 bases, and 12 bases lay between the germline ends. CDR1 is SEHNR and CDR2 is FQNEAQ in the germline V gene (reference sequence). The CDR3 DNA sequence: TGTGCCAGCAGCTTCGGGGTAGGGGGCGAGCAGTACTTC. As protein: CASSFGVGGEQYF.

The chain employs TRBV10-2 and TRBJ2-7; TRBD1 might be the D (5 bases). The V end lost 0 bases, the J end lost 5 bases, and 14 bases lay between the germline ends. This CDR3 contains 15 residues. The V gene's germline CDR1 is WSHSY and CDR2 SAAADI. Here the CDR3 reads CASSESGQGGHEQYF. CDR3 sequence (DNA): TGCGCCAGCAGTGAGTCGGGGCAGGGTGGCCACGAGCAGTACTTC.

The rearrangement uses TRBV15 and TRBJ1-5, with 8 bases that match TRBD1. The CDR3 spans 14 residues. The J segment lost 2 bases and the V segment lost 5 bases, leaving 2 bases of the junction unmatched. Per germline, CDR1 LNHNV and CDR2 YYDKDF (reference sequence). The CDR3 loop is CATSLDRGNQPQHF. The CDR3 nucleotides read TGTGCCACCAGCCTGGACAGGGGCAATCAGCCCCAGCATTTT.

CDR3 nucleotides: TGCGCCAGCAGCAAAACAGGGGACCCCTACAATGAGCAGTTCTTC. It yields the protein CASSKTGDPYNEQFF. J is TRBJ2-1 and V is TRBV4-1; 7 nucleotides align to TRBD1. Per germline, CDR1 MGHRA and CDR2 YSYEKL. The trim removed 5 bases at V and 2 bases at J, leaving 6 bases unmatched. This CDR3 comprises 15 residues.

This chain joins TRBV7-8 and TRBJ2-7; no clear D. The CDR3 loop spans 15 amino acids. Trimming left V 2 bases short and J 2 bases short, with 13 bases between. The V gene's germline CDR1 is SGHVS and CDR2 FQNEAQ. CDR3 loop: CASSLQTSFPYEQYF. In DNA form, the CDR3 reads TGTGCCAGCAGCTTACAGACTTCATTTCCCTACGAGCAGTACTTC.

This rearrangement joins TRBV7-9 to TRBJ1-1, with no clear D. Germline CDR1 reads SEHNR; CDR2 reads FQNEAQ (reference sequence). The ends were cut back, 3 bases at V and 7 bases at J, with 9 bases in the middle. The CDR3 is made up of 12 amino acids. The CDR3 nucleotides are TGTGCCAGCAGCTTCCCGGCCGGTGAAGCTTTCTTT. Its protein product is CASSFPAGEAFF.

In its sample, this clone was seen once. The chain carries TRBV6-6 and TRBJ2-2, with D maybe TRBD1 (7 bases). Trimming stripped 2 bases from V and 5 bases from J, with 12 bases between. The CDR3 totals 15 residues. The germline V gene encodes CDR1 MNHNY and CDR2 SVGAGI (reference sequence). Here the CDR3 reads CASSYGGGTTGELFF. The CDR3 bases are TGTGCCAGCAGTTACGGAGGGGGCACGACCGGGGAGCTGTTTTTT.

The CDR3 protein is CASSYGTAPYTF. The CDR3, as DNA: TGTGCCAGCAGTTACGGAACAGCCCCCTACACCTTC. The chain combines TRBV6-5 with TRBJ1-2; D is unresolved. The V gene's germline CDR1 is MNHEY and CDR2 SVGAGI. Deletions cut 2 bases from V and 10 bases from J, with 11 bases between. This CDR3 comprises 12 residues.

This chain uses TRBV11-3 with TRBJ2-2; D gene ambiguous. CDR1 SGHNT and CDR2 YENEEA come from the germline V gene. Between the trimmed V and J ends, which lost 6 bases and 4 bases, there was a span of 6 bases. The CDR3 consists of 12 residues. CDR3 residues: CASSLITGELFF. The CDR3 DNA is TGTGCCAGCAGTCTGATCACCGGGGAGCTGTTTTTT.

The chain uses TRBV14 and TRBJ2-5, with TRBD2 matching over 7 bases. This CDR3 comprises 16 residues. Germline loops: CDR1 SGHDN, CDR2 FVKESK. V lost 4 bases, J lost 4 bases, and 12 bases stayed unmatched. The CDR3 region has the DNA TGTGCCAGCAGCCTAGAGGAGGGAGGCGGGGGAGAGACCCAGTACTTC. It is translated as CASSLEEGGGGETQYF.

This clone was recorded only once. This chain joins TRBV6-6 and TRBJ2-5; no definite D call. The CDR3 runs 12 residues. Trimming cost V 5 bases and J 2 bases, with 6 bases left between them. Germline V CDR1 and CDR2: MNHNY, SVGAGI (reference sequence). CDR3 region: CASSPRQETQYF. For the CDR3, the DNA is TGTGCCAGCAGTCCCCGGCAAGAGACCCAGTACTTC.

The V gene is TRBV10-3, the J gene TRBJ2-7; D gene ambiguous. Germline lookup yields CDR1 ENHRY and CDR2 SYGVKD. The V and J ends lost 0 bases and 0 bases respectively, with 9 bases between them. CDR3 length: 15 residues. CDR3 in DNA: TGTGCCATCAGTGAGTCGGCAGGTAGCTCCTACGAGCAGTACTTC. Translation: CAISESAGSSYEQYF.

To note about this clone: Additional DNA sequences in this sample encode the identical CDR3. The V and J genes are TRBV19 and TRBJ2-7, with D perhaps assigned TRBD1 or TRBD2 (5 bases each). CDR1 and CDR2 (germline): LNHDA, SQIVND (reference sequence). This CDR3 has 13 residues. V lost 1 base, J lost 3 bases, and 7 bases lay in between. Here the CDR3 DNA reads TGTGCCAGTAGTATAGGGGGGAGCTACGAGCAGTACTTC. The encoded protein is CASSIGGSYEQYF.

This clone has a single count. This chain links TRBV4-1 with TRBJ1-1, with D uncertain. The CDR3 consists of 16 residues. CDR1 and CDR2 from the germline V gene are MGHRA and YSYEKL. The V end lost 4 bases, the J end lost 6 bases, and 21 bases lay between the germline ends. The CDR3 sequence: CASSPRSEGGVSEAFF. The DNA for the CDR3 is TGCGCCAGCAGCCCTAGGTCGGAGGGCGGGGTCTCTGAAGCTTTCTTT.

This sequence joins TRBV5-5 and TRBJ2-1; TRBD2 is a possible D gene (6 bases). Trimming took off 1 base at V and 5 bases at J, with 13 bases between the two ends. This CDR3 region has 15 residues. Germline V gene sequence: CDR1 SGHKS, CDR2 YYEKEE (reference sequence). In nucleotides, the CDR3 is TGTGCCAGCAGCTTGTATTCAGGGAGGCACAATGAGCAGTTCTTC. Protein product: CASSLYSGRHNEQFF.

The chain couples TRBV19 to TRBJ2-1; the match to TRBD2 covers 12 bases. V shed 7 bases, J shed 9 bases, and the junction held 16 bases outside the gene matches. CDR3 length: 17 residues. CDR1 LNHDA and CDR2 SQIVND come from the germline V gene (reference sequence). The CDR3 sequence: CASTNLKLAGGRVEQFF. In nucleotides, the CDR3 is TGTGCCAGTACCAATCTTAAACTAGCGGGAGGAAGGGTTGAGCAGTTCTTC.

To note about this clone: The sample holds other DNA sequences that translate to the same CDR3. The V call is TRBV5-8, the J call TRBJ2-7; D unclear. The CDR3 length is 11 residues. Germline CDR1 SGHTS, CDR2 YDEGEE. V was cut by 0 bases and J by 2 bases, with 0 bases left in between. DNA of the CDR3: TGTGCCAGCAGCTTGGCCTACGAGCAGTACTTC. Translated, it gives CASSLAYEQYF.

The V gene is TRBV15, the J gene TRBJ1-1, with no clear D. CDR1 LNHNV and CDR2 YYDKDF come from the germline V gene (reference sequence). This CDR3 is built from 13 residues. V was trimmed by 8 bases and J by 0 bases, leaving 10 bases between them. The CDR3: CATAAGMNTEAFF. The CDR3 nucleotides are TGTGCCACCGCAGCGGGGATGAACACTGAAGCTTTCTTT.

The J gene is TRBJ2-1, the V gene TRBV6-4, with D maybe TRBD2 (6 bases). The V end lost 3 bases, the J end lost 3 bases, and 6 bases lay between the germline ends. Germline CDR1 is MRHNA and CDR2 is SNTAGT. CDR3 length equals 13 residues. CDR3 DNA: TGTGCCAGCAGTGAGACTAGCTACAATGAGCAGTTCTTC. Its translation: CASSETSYNEQFF.

This chain uses TRBV29-1 with TRBJ1-2; D gene unclear. The germline V gene encodes CDR1 SQVTM and CDR2 ANQGSEA. CDR3 length: 13 amino acids. The V and J ends lost 0 bases and 7 bases respectively, with 12 bases between them. In DNA form, the CDR3 reads TGCAGCGTTGAAGAACGAGGGCCTTTTGGCTACACCTTC. This encodes CSVEERGPFGYTF.

J is TRBJ2-1 and V is TRBV6-5; no clear D. Germline CDR1 MNHEY, CDR2 SVGAGI. The CDR3 is 16 residues long. The V end lost 2 bases, the J end lost 0 bases, and 11 bases lay between the germline ends. CDR3 sequence (DNA): TGTGCCAGCAGTTACGGCGTGGTTAGCTCCTACAATGAGCAGTTCTTC. Protein product: CASSYGVVSSYNEQFF.

The CDR3 region is CASSQLAGSSYEQYF. In DNA, the CDR3 is TGCGCCAGCAGCCAGTTGGCAGGGAGCTCCTACGAGCAGTACTTC. The chain joins TRBV4-1 to TRBJ2-7, with D perhaps assigned TRBD1 or TRBD2 (5 bases each). CDR1 is MGHRA, CDR2 YSYEKL, per germline. The CDR3 extends over 15 amino acids. The V gene lost 3 bases and the J gene lost 0 bases, with 12 bases spanning the gap.